One and the same sample provided the 13 T cell receptor beta chains below, sequenced in a study of T cells in localized non-small cell lung cancer. The data were produced by immunoSEQ multiplex PCR, yet TCRdb's version contains in-frame clones alone and is incomplete. The sample records tens of thousands of clones, 78% being singletons. Material: peripheral blood, obtained before any cancer treatment. These TCRs come from a male donor at least 60 years old with stage II squamous cell lung carcinoma.

J is TRBJ2-1 and V is TRBV5-1; 7 bases match TRBD2. The CDR3 has 14 amino acids. V was pared by 9 bases and J by 0 bases, with 6 bases of the junction left unmatched. Germline V gene sequence: CDR1 SGHRS, CDR2 YFSETQ. In DNA form, the CDR3 reads TGCGCCAACTCGCTAGCGGCCTCCTACAATGAGCAGTTCTTC. This encodes CANSLAASYNEQFF.

The CDR3 DNA follows: TGCGCCAGCAGACTAGCGGGGGTGGTCGAGACCCAGTACTTC. It is translated as CASRLAGVVETQYF. The rearrangement uses TRBV5-1 and TRBJ2-5; 11 bases fit TRBD2. V was clipped by 5 bases and J by 5 bases; unmatched bases: 5. The CDR3 runs to 14 residues. Germline V gives CDR1 SGHRS, CDR2 YFSETQ.

The chain has TRBV11-2 and TRBJ2-3; possibly TRBD1 for D (5 bases). The CDR3 is made up of 14 amino acids. V was pared by 2 bases and J by 4 bases, with 10 bases between. CDR1 is SGHAT and CDR2 is FQNNGV in the germline V gene. Here the CDR3 DNA reads TGTGCCAGCAGCTTAAGCAGGGATGCAGATACGCAGTATTTT. Amino acids: CASSLSRDADTQYF.

This clone was seen only a few times. The chain carries TRBV9 and TRBJ2-7; D not certain. Trimming left V 0 bases short and J 0 bases short, with 4 bases between. CDR1 is SGDLS, CDR2 YYNGEE, per germline. This CDR3 contains 13 residues. CDR3 loop: CASSVDSSYEQYF. The CDR3 bases are TGTGCCAGCAGCGTAGACAGCTCCTACGAGCAGTACTTC. Supplemented by reference TRBV9 and TRBJ2-7, the full variable domain reads DSGVTQTPKHLITATGQRVTLRCSPRSGDLSVYWYQQSLDQGLQFLIQYYNGEERAKGNILERFSAQQFPDLHSELNLSSLELGDSALYFCASSVDSSYEQYFGPGTRLTVT.

The chain carries TRBV11-1 and TRBJ1-1, with no clear D. The CDR3 consists of 14 residues. Germline loops: CDR1 SGHAT, CDR2 FQDESV (reference sequence). Between the trimmed V and J ends, which lost 8 bases and 3 bases, there was a span of 16 bases. The CDR3 DNA is TGTGCCAGCCACGGGTCTACACGAGACACTGAAGCTTTCTTT. It translates to CASHGSTRDTEAFF.

The chain uses TRBV6-5 and TRBJ1-2; D uncertain. Germline CDR1 is MNHEY and CDR2 is SVGAGI. CDR3 length equals 13 residues. V gave up 6 bases and J gave up 1 base, with 9 bases separating them. The CDR3: CASSTRLNYGYTF. The CDR3 DNA reads as TGTGCCAGCAGCACCAGGCTTAACTATGGCTACACCTTC.

The rearrangement uses TRBV2 and TRBJ2-3, with D possibly matching TRBD2 (5 bases). Trimming left V 3 bases short and J 5 bases short, with 15 bases between. CDR1 is SNHLY, CDR2 FYNNEI, per germline. The CDR3 extends over 15 amino acids. The CDR3 DNA reads TGTGCCAGCAGTGACTTGGAGGCTAGAGGAGATACGCAGTATTTT. This translates into CASSDLEARGDTQYF.

The chain uses TRBV7-2 and TRBJ1-3, with 10 bases lining up with TRBD1. Germline V gives CDR1 SGHTA, CDR2 FQGNSA. The CDR3 spans 16 residues. The ends lost 5 bases at V and 8 bases at J; junction bases unmatched: 12. The CDR3 region has the DNA TGTGCCAGCAGCCCTCAAGGTCGGACAGGGGGGTACACCATATATTTT. It yields the protein CASSPQGRTGGYTIYF.

The V and J genes are TRBV7-2 and TRBJ2-5; D unresolved. CDR3 length equals 11 residues. V lost 4 bases, J lost 7 bases, and 7 bases lay in between. Germline assignment: CDR1 SGHTA and CDR2 FQGNSA. CDR3 protein: CASSSVGTQYF. The DNA of the CDR3 is TGTGCCAGCAGCTCCGTTGGGACCCAGTACTTC.

The genes are TRBV6-5 and TRBJ2-7; a weak D match, TRBD2 (5 bases). The CDR3 totals 12 residues. V was trimmed by 5 bases and J by 7 bases, leaving 12 bases between them. Germline V lookup: CDR1 MNHEY, CDR2 SVGAGI. The CDR3 nucleotides read TGTGCCAGCAGTCCTGACTGGAGGGAGCAGTACTTC. Translation gives CASSPDWREQYF.

A remark on this clone: Its ends do not fully match the called genes, so a read error is possible. The chain combines TRBV15 with TRBJ1-2; TRBD1 agrees at 9 bases. Germline values: CDR1 LNHNV, CDR2 YYDKDF (reference sequence). The CDR3 runs to 13 residues. The CDR3 loop reads CATALTGGDLGNF. The CDR3, as DNA: TGTGCCACCGCTCTTACAGGGGGCGACCTCGGGAACTTC.

The chain carries TRBV5-1 and TRBJ1-2; 8 nucleotides line up with TRBD1. V dropped 3 bases and J dropped 3; count of bases not matched to a gene: 1. The CDR3 length is 13 residues. CDR1 and CDR2 from the germline V gene are SGHRS and YFSETQ. The CDR3: CASSSTGDYGYTF. CDR3 in DNA: TGCGCCAGCAGCTCGACAGGGGACTATGGCTACACCTTC. The full variable domain, rest sourced from reference TRBV5-1 and TRBJ1-2, is KAGVTQTPRYLIKTRGQQVTLSCSPISGHRSVSWYQQTPGQGLQFLFEYFSETQRNKGNFPGRFSGRQFSNSRSEMNVSTLELGDSALYLCASSSTGDYGYTFGSGTRLTVV.

The rearrangement links TRBV5-4 to TRBJ2-7, with D perhaps matching TRBD1 or TRBD2 (5 bases each). CDR1 and CDR2 from the germline V gene are SGHNT and YYREEE (reference sequence). This CDR3 comprises 16 residues. V was cut by 1 base and J by 3 bases, with 17 bases left in between. DNA for the CDR3: TGTGCCAGCAGCTTGCTCGTCGGAGTGAGGGGCTACGAGCAGTACTTC. Protein sequence: CASSLLVGVRGYEQYF.